The rows below give T cell receptor beta chains drawn from one sample of a study of vaccination and CD4 T cells after COVID-19. These TCRs' antigens remain unknown. TCRdb redid the calling of the PCR reads with MiXCR, one entry per CDR3 protein. There are around 19,000 distinct CDR3 sequences in the sample; approximately 40% occur only once, and 18% lies in the top ten. The specimen was CD4+ T cells from blood, cultured in vitro, collected before SARS-CoV-2 vaccination. These receptors originate from a human donor who received a COVID-19 vaccine. The CDR3 runs from the conserved cysteine through the conserved F or W. The order of the fields is clone size, D gene, V gene, J gene, CDR3 protein, CDR3 DNA. A D gene is named only where the DNA matches it firmly. The listing skips clone size in some rows; elsewhere it reads once, few, many or a size class.

once,.,TRBV7-9,TRBJ1-6,CASSFQETYNSPLHF,TGTGCCAGCAGCTTTCAGGAGACCTATAATTCACCCCTCCACTTT
few,.,TRBV12-3/TRBV12-4,TRBJ1-2,CASSLTGSSGYTF,TGTGCCAGCAGTTTAACAGGGTCTTCTGGCTACACCTTC
few,TRBD1,TRBV19,TRBJ1-5,CASSRLGTGGQPQHF,TGTGCCAGTAGCAGATTAGGGACAGGGGGCCAGCCCCAGCATTTT
.,TRBD2,TRBV30,TRBJ2-1,CAWSATSGVIRSYNEQFF,TGTGCCTGGAGTGCGACTAGCGGGGTCATACGCTCCTACAATGAGCAGTTCTTC
.,TRBD1,TRBV18,TRBJ2-2,CASSLISTGANTGELFF,TGTGCCAGCTCCCTTATTTCGACAGGGGCGAACACCGGGGAGCTGTTTTTT
.,TRBD2,TRBV20-1,TRBJ2-1,CSARDPLAGGDNEQFF,TGCAGTGCTAGAGATCCTCTAGCGGGGGGCGACAATGAGCAGTTCTTC
.,.,TRBV4-2,TRBJ1-2,CASSQDYTAYGYTF,TGTGCCAGCAGCCAAGATTATACGGCGTATGGCTACACCTTC
.,TRBD1,TRBV30,TRBJ1-1,CAWSVGQGGNTEAFF,TGTGCCTGGAGTGTTGGACAGGGTGGGAACACTGAAGCTTTCTTT
few,.,TRBV5-1,TRBJ2-3,CASSLPLDAGTDTQYF,TGCGCCAGCAGCTTGCCCCTTGATGCTGGGACAGATACGCAGTATTTT
few,TRBD1,TRBV30,TRBJ1-2,CAWSGGQGARGYTF,TGTGCCTGGAGTGGGGGACAGGGGGCACGAGGCTACACCTTC
.,.,TRBV7-9,TRBJ1-6,CASSFAGSYNSPLHF,TGTGCCAGCAGCTTCGCAGGGTCCTATAATTCACCCCTCCACTTT
once,.,TRBV12-3/TRBV12-4,TRBJ2-6,CASSTRDIRSSGANVLTF,TGTGCCAGCAGTACTCGGGACATACGTAGCTCTGGGGCCAACGTCCTGACTTTC
.,.,TRBV10-1,TRBJ2-2,CASSESPNTGELFF,TGCGCCAGCAGTGAGTCCCCGAACACCGGGGAGCTGTTTTTT
.,.,TRBV10-2,TRBJ1-1,CASSESGQNTEAFF,TGCGCCAGCAGTGAGTCGGGACAGAACACTGAAGCTTTCTTT
.,.,TRBV19,TRBJ1-6,CASRDILNNSPLHF,TGTGCCAGTCGGGACATCCTAAATAATTCACCCCTCCACTTT
.,TRBD1,TRBV12-3/TRBV12-4,TRBJ1-1,CASSFSRGPWNTEAFF,TGTGCCAGCAGTTTTAGCAGGGGGCCTTGGAACACTGAAGCTTTCTTT
few,TRBD2,TRBV20-1,TRBJ2-1,CSAVSSGVSSYNEQFF,TGCAGTGCTGTCTCTAGCGGAGTTAGCTCCTACAATGAGCAGTTCTTC
.,.,TRBV6-5,TRBJ2-1,CASSYGGREQFF,TGTGCCAGCAGTTATGGGGGCCGGGAGCAGTTCTTC
.,TRBD2,TRBV5-4,TRBJ2-3,CASSHSRGAGTDTQYF,TGTGCCAGCAGCCACTCGCGGGGGGCGGGGACAGATACGCAGTATTTT
.,.,TRBV2,TRBJ1-3,CASSGGAGTIYF,TGTGCCAGCAGTGGGGGGGCTGGCACCATATATTTT
.,TRBD1,TRBV6-1,TRBJ1-2,CASSRQGKSGYGYTF,TGTGCCAGCAGCCGACAGGGGAAGAGTGGCTATGGCTACACCTTC
few,.,TRBV20-1,TRBJ1-5,CSARPLGGTYQPQHF,TGCAGTGCTAGACCCTTAGGGGGGACTTATCAGCCCCAGCATTTT
once,.,TRBV6-5,TRBJ2-3,CASRYRDKVMTDTQYF,TGTGCCAGCAGATACCGGGACAAGGTCATGACAGATACGCAGTATTTT
.,.,TRBV10-3,TRBJ1-2,CAISDQGIYGYTF,TGTGCCATCAGTGATCAGGGGATCTATGGCTACACCTTC
.,.,TRBV29-1,TRBJ2-3,CSKTSSDTQYF,TGCAGCAAAACTAGCTCAGATACGCAGTATTTT
.,TRBD1,TRBV30,TRBJ1-1,CAWKQGANTEAFF,TGTGCCTGGAAACAGGGGGCGAACACTGAAGCTTTCTTT
few,.,TRBV7-9,TRBJ2-7,CASSLTGRVSHEQYF,TGTGCCAGCAGCTTAACAGGGAGGGTGTCCCACGAGCAGTACTTC
.,.,TRBV6-5,TRBJ1-6,CASSYSARNSPLHF,TGTGCCAGCAGTTACTCGGCCCGTAATTCACCCCTCCACTTT
.,.,TRBV12-2,TRBJ1-3,CASRLQPGGSSGNTIYF,TGTGCAAGTCGCTTACAACCAGGGGGAAGCTCTGGAAACACCATATATTTT
.,.,TRBV3-1,TRBJ2-5,CASSQGWGDQETQYF,TGTGCCAGCAGCCAAGGGTGGGGGGACCAAGAGACCCAGTACTTC
.,.,TRBV25-1,TRBJ2-7,CASKGPGTVWEQYF,TGTGCCAGCAAGGGCCCCGGCACCGTCTGGGAGCAGTACTTC